A single sample is the source of the 18 T cell receptor beta chains below, sequenced in a study of beta chain features in type 1 diabetes. The whole isolated RNA underwent reverse transcription, so sequencing captured expressed TCRB transcripts. The repertoire was sequenced with immunoSEQ multiplex PCR; TCRdb's copy has only in-frame clones and lacks some. The sample contains about 300,000 clones, roughly 14% of which appear only once. Their antigens are not known. Points from the study as a whole: Shorter TCRB CDR3s, moderately but significantly so, were found in Type 1 diabetes patients in all four CD4+ subsets.

Sequences were obtained from naive CD4+ T cells from blood. The receptors derive from a woman aged 18 to 35 with type 1 diabetes.

This clone was seen a handful of times. The chain is built from TRBV18 and TRBJ1-1; possibly TRBD1 for D (6 bases). V dropped 3 bases and J dropped 1 base, with 18 bases sitting between them. The CDR3 extends over 17 amino acids. In germline, CDR1 is KGHSH, CDR2 LQKENI. CDR3 bases: TGTGCCAGCTCACCCACTCCGACAGGCCAAGGGAACACTGAAGCTTTCTTT. It is translated as CASSPTPTGQGNTEAFF.

This clone was counted a few times. The chain combines TRBV5-1 with TRBJ2-6; possibly TRBD1 for D (5 bases). This CDR3 region has 17 residues. V was shortened by 4 bases and J by 0 bases, with 14 bases between the two germline ends. CDR1 is SGHRS, CDR2 YFSETQ, per germline. The CDR3 bases are TGCGCCAGCAGCCCAACAGGTCGACCCTCTGGGGCCAACGTCCTGACTTTC. Residues: CASSPTGRPSGANVLTF.

CDR3 DNA: TGTGCCAGCAGTTCGGGCAGGGGGGTGAACACTGAAGCTTTCTTT. Translating it yields CASSSGRGVNTEAFF. The V and J genes are TRBV6-5 and TRBJ1-1, with TRBD1 identical over 7 bases. The V gene end was trimmed by 4 bases and the J gene end by 0 bases; junction bases not matched to a gene: 5. Germline V gene data show CDR1 as MNHEY and CDR2 as SVGAGI. The CDR3 loop spans 15 amino acids.

This chain links TRBV5-4 with TRBJ2-7; TRBD2 matches at 12 bases. This CDR3 has 15 amino acids. The germline gives CDR1 SGHNT, CDR2 YYREEE (reference sequence). J gave up 7 bases and V 3 bases, and 8 bases lay outside the gene matches. The CDR3 DNA follows: TGTGCCAGCAGCTATCGACTAGCGGGAGTTGGTGAGCAGTACTTC. Translated: CASSYRLAGVGEQYF.

The rearrangement links TRBV9 to TRBJ2-3; tentatively, D is TRBD1 (6 bases). The V and J ends lost 3 bases and 1 base respectively, with 15 bases between them. The CDR3 loop spans 16 amino acids. Germline CDR1 reads SGDLS; CDR2 reads YYNGEE. CDR3 sequence reads: CASSETTGHRTDTQYF. The CDR3 DNA is TGTGCCAGCAGCGAGACCACGGGACACCGCACAGATACGCAGTATTTT.

This clone was seen more than once but under ten times. V usage is TRBV18 and J usage is TRBJ2-2; 7 bases agree with TRBD2. The germline V gene encodes CDR1 KGHSH and CDR2 LQKENI. V lost 6 bases and J lost 1; bases outside the gene matches: 8. This CDR3 spans 16 amino acids. The CDR3, as DNA: TGTGCCAGCTCCCGCCTCCTAGCGGAGAACACCGGGGAGCTGTTTTTT. Translating gives CASSRLLAENTGELFF.

V usage is TRBV4-1 and J usage is TRBJ2-7; TRBD1 matches 10 bases. The CDR3 sequence is 16 residues long. The J segment lost 1 base and the V segment lost 5 bases, leaving 8 bases of the junction unmatched. The V gene's germline CDR1 is MGHRA and CDR2 YSYEKL. DNA for the CDR3: TGCGCCAGCAGCGTGACGGGACAGGGGTCTTCCTACGAGCAGTACTTC. This codes for CASSVTGQGSSYEQYF.

V and J are TRBV5-1 and TRBJ2-1, with 11 bases that match TRBD2. CDR1 and CDR2 (germline): SGHRS, YFSETQ. The CDR3 covers 15 residues. Trimming cost V 2 bases and J 6 bases; bases outside gene matches: 4. As DNA, the CDR3 is TGCGCCAGCAGCTTACTAGCGGGAGCTTTCAATGAGCAGTTCTTC. This sequence encodes CASSLLAGAFNEQFF.

This clone was picked up a small number of times. CDR3 in DNA: TGTGCCAGTCAACGGGAGAACACTGAAGCTTTCTTT. Translation gives CASQRENTEAFF. This rearrangement joins TRBV10-3 to TRBJ1-1; D gene unclear. Germline V gene data show CDR1 as ENHRY and CDR2 as SYGVKD. Trimming cost V 10 bases and J 1 base, with 10 bases left between them. This CDR3 region has 12 residues.

This chain joins TRBV9 and TRBJ2-5, with a tentative D call TRBD2 (6 bases). The CDR3 totals 15 residues. Trimming cost V 6 bases and J 1 base, with 16 bases left between them. CDR1 is SGDLS, CDR2 YYNGEE, per germline. This CDR3 reads CASTRDPLPQETQYF. The CDR3 DNA reads TGTGCCAGCACGCGGGACCCCCTGCCCCAAGAGACCCAGTACTTC.

This chain connects TRBV5-5 to TRBJ2-5, with TRBD2 matching over 7 bases. This CDR3 spans 15 amino acids. The germline gives CDR1 SGHKS, CDR2 YYEKEE (reference sequence). V shed 0 bases and J 0 bases; nucleotides not matched to a gene: 2. The CDR3 DNA reads TGTGCCAGCAGCTTGGGCCTAGCGGACCAAGAGACCCAGTACTTC. Translating gives CASSLGLADQETQYF.

The chain recombines TRBV30 with TRBJ2-7; TRBD1 agrees at 8 bases. Unmatched junction bases numbered 2, after V lost 2 bases and J lost 2 bases. Germline CDR1 reads GTSNPN; CDR2 reads SVGIG (reference sequence). The CDR3 spans 13 residues. DNA of the CDR3: TGTGCCTGGAGTTTGGGACAGGCCTACGAGCAGTACTTC. This gives the protein CAWSLGQAYEQYF.

The rearrangement joins TRBV7-2 to TRBJ2-5, with D possibly matching TRBD2 (6 bases). Trimming shortened V by 1 base and J by 1 base, and 10 bases separated the two germline ends. The CDR3 has 15 amino acids. The germline V gene encodes CDR1 SGHTA and CDR2 FQGNSA. In DNA, the CDR3 is TGTGCCAGCAGCTTAGTAAGGGACTCCCAAGAGACCCAGTACTTC. It codes for CASSLVRDSQETQYF.

The chain joins TRBV27 to TRBJ2-7; TRBD2 matches 13 bases. The trim removed 5 bases at V and 5 bases at J, leaving 9 bases unmatched. Germline values: CDR1 MNHEY, CDR2 SMNVEV (reference sequence). CDR3 length equals 16 residues. CDR3 nucleotides: TGTGCCAGCAGTATAGGACTAGCGGGAGCTAGGAACGAGCAGTACTTC. This encodes CASSIGLAGARNEQYF.

This clone turned up a few times. The chain couples TRBV5-1 to TRBJ2-1; 7 nucleotides match TRBD2. The CDR3 is 16 amino acids. The germline V gene has CDR1 SGHRS and CDR2 YFSETQ. The J segment lost 5 bases and the V segment lost 5 bases, leaving 13 bases of the junction unmatched. This CDR3 is CASSQGAGPQNNEQFF. CDR3 DNA: TGCGCCAGCAGTCAAGGAGCGGGACCCCAGAACAATGAGCAGTTCTTC.

The V gene is TRBV19, the J gene TRBJ2-5; D unclear. V was cut by 7 bases and J by 3 bases, with 6 bases left in between. This CDR3 contains 11 residues. In germline, CDR1 is LNHDA, CDR2 SQIVND (reference sequence). This CDR3 reads CASIIEETQYF. Here the CDR3 DNA reads TGTGCCAGTATTATCGAAGAGACCCAGTACTTC. Full variable domain (rest looked up from reference TRBV19 and TRBJ2-5): DGGITQSPKYLFRKEGQNVTLSCEQNLNHDAMYWYRQDPGQGLRLIYYSQIVNDFQKGDIAEGYSVSREKKESFPLTVTSAQKNPTAFYLCASIIEETQYFGPGTRLLVL.

V gene TRBV11-2 combines with J gene TRBJ1-1; TRBD1 matches 7 bases. The CDR3 is 14 residues long. J lost 5 bases, V lost 4 bases, and 7 bases had no gene match. In germline, CDR1 is SGHAT, CDR2 FQNNGV. Here the CDR3 reads CASSSNRGRTEAFF. The CDR3 DNA sequence: TGTGCCAGCAGCTCGAACAGGGGTCGGACTGAAGCTTTCTTT.

This clone turned up a few times. The V gene is TRBV30, the J gene TRBJ2-7; a possible D gene is TRBD1 (5 bases). Trimming left V 0 bases short and J 5 bases short, with 14 bases between. Germline assignment: CDR1 GTSNPN and CDR2 SVGIG (reference sequence). The CDR3 is made up of 14 amino acids. As DNA, the CDR3 is TGTGCCTGGAGTGTACAGCAGGGTTTCGACGAGCAGTACTTC. Protein: CAWSVQQGFDEQYF.